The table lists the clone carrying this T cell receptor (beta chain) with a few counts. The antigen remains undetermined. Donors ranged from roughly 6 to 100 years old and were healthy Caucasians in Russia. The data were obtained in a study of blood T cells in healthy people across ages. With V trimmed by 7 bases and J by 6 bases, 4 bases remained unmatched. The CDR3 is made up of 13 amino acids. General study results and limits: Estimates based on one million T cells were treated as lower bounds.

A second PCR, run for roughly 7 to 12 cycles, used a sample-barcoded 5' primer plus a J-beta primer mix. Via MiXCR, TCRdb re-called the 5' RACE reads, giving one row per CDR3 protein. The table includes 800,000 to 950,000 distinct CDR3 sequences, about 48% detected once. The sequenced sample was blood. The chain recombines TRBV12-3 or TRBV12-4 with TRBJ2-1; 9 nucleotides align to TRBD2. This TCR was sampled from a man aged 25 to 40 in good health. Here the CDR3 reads CASKAGGANEQFF. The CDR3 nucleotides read TGTGCCAGCAAGGCGGGGGGGGCCAATGAGCAGTTCTTC.